This T cell receptor (beta chain) was identified in a study of vaccination and CD4 T cells after COVID-19. Study-level information: A vaccine, either BNT162b2 or mRNA-1273, was given to participants in two doses. The post-COVID sampling time was a median roughly 100 days after diagnosis, ranging from 35 to 161. General observations from the study: A nonsignificant rise from around 20 to 38 was seen in the median number of SARS-CoV-2-reactive clonotypes.

V gave up 4 bases and J gave up 2 bases; unmatched junction bases: 5. Germline CDR1 reads MDHEN; CDR2 reads SYDVKM. This CDR3 is built from 15 residues. Details on this clonotype: The antigen remains unidentified.

Stated treatment: roughly 10-day PBMC culture with coronavirus spike peptide pools or control peptides (ViraFEST assay). The Oncomine TCR Beta short-read assay sequenced DNA from cultured CD4+ T cells. TCRdb redid the calling of the PCR reads with MiXCR, one entry per CDR3 protein. The table includes several thousand distinct CDR3 sequences, around two thirds detected once. The genes are TRBV28 and TRBJ1-3; 7 bases fit TRBD1. This receptor was taken from a human donor who had recovered from COVID-19. The sequenced sample consisted of CD4+ T cells from blood, cultured in vitro. The CDR3 sequence: CASSSPRGTGNTIYF. The CDR3 DNA reads as TGTGCCAGCAGTTCGCCCAGGGGGACTGGAAACACCATATATTTT.